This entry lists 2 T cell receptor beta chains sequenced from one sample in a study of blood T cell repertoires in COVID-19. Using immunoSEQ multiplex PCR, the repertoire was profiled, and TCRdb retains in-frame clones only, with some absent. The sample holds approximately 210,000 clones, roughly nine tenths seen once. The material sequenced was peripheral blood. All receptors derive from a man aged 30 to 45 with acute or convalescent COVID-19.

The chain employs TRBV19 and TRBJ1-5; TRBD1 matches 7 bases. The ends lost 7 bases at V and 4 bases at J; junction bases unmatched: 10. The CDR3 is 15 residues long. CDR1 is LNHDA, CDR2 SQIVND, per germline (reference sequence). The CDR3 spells CASKFAGTVNQPQHF. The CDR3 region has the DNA TGTGCCAGTAAGTTCGCCGGGACAGTTAATCAGCCCCAGCATTTT.

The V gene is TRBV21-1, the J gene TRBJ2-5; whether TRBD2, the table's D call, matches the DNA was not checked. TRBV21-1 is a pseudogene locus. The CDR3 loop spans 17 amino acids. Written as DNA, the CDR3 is TGTGCCAGCAGCAAGGGCGGGAGGGCCCCCCTCCAAGAGACCCAGTACTTC. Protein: CASSKGGRAPLQETQYF.